The sequence of this T cell receptor (beta chain) was determined in a study of T cells in Graves' hyperthyroidism and ophthalmopathy. The overall study: Upon initial diagnosis and before any treatment, peripheral blood was collected.

For Graves' hyperthyroidism to be stable, ophthalmopathy could not progress within 18 months. Diagnosis of hyperthyroidism was new in patients aged 18 to 65, and its duration was under 2 months. There were TCR beta CDR3 regions amplified from RNA transcripts. RT-PCR in the first round (using the HTBI primer set) targeted the TCR CDR3. Using its own MiXCR run on the multiplex PCR reads, TCRdb lists one record per CDR3 protein. Among about 560,000 distinct CDR3 sequences listed, about 14% were seen once. Study-level points and caveats: Ophthalmopathy was predicted by the model a median of about six months ahead of onset.

Trimming left V 6 bases short and J 6 bases short, with 20 bases between. The CDR3 runs 15 residues. This clonotype was detected ten times or more. The target antigen is unknown. The chain combines TRBV12-3 or TRBV12-4 with TRBJ1-2; TRBD1 might be the D (6 bases). This TCR derives from a woman aged 40 to 55 with Graves' hyperthyroidism. Sequences were obtained from blood. CDR3 amino acids: CASSYLNDRRDGYTF. The CDR3 coding sequence is TGTGCCAGCAGCTACTTGAATGACAGGAGAGATGGCTACACCTTC.